These 23 T cell receptor beta chains were sequenced from one sample in a study of T cell responses to AZD1222 COVID-19 vaccine. TCRdb's table, derived via immunoSEQ multiplex PCR, lists solely in-frame clones and lacks some. This table holds roughly 97,000 clones, about 93% found once. The source was peripheral blood, collected on day 0 of AZD1222 vaccination. The receptors originated from an adult in good health.

This sequence joins TRBV18 and TRBJ1-1, with unresolved D. Trimming left V 2 bases short and J 0 bases short, with 13 bases between. The length of the CDR3 is 16 residues. Per germline, CDR1 KGHSH and CDR2 LQKENI. The CDR3, as DNA: TGTGCCAGCTCACCAAGTAGGCAGCACATGAACACTGAAGCTTTCTTT. Residues: CASSPSRQHMNTEAFF.

The V and J genes are TRBV5-1 and TRBJ2-3; 9 bases line up with TRBD2. CDR3 length equals 15 residues. Germline CDR1 is SGHRS and CDR2 is YFSETQ. Germline trimming cut 1 base from V and 3 bases from J; bases unmatched to any gene: 3. In nucleotides, the CDR3 is TGCGCCAGCAGCTTGCCAGCGGGAGGAACAGATACGCAGTATTTT. Protein: CASSLPAGGTDTQYF.

The chain links TRBV10-1 to TRBJ2-1, with TRBD2 matching over 8 bases. The germline gives CDR1 WNHNN, CDR2 SYGVQD (reference sequence). V was pared by 3 bases and J by 2 bases, with 3 bases of the junction left unmatched. The CDR3 is made up of 15 amino acids. For the CDR3, the DNA is TGCGCCAGCAGTGAACGGCGGGAGGCCTACAATGAGCAGTTCTTC. It is translated as CASSERREAYNEQFF.

This chain joins TRBV15 and TRBJ2-7, with D maybe TRBD1 (6 bases). The length of the CDR3 is 12 residues. The V end lost 8 bases, the J end lost 4 bases, and 12 bases lay between the germline ends. Germline V CDR1 and CDR2: LNHNV, YYDKDF (reference sequence). The CDR3 protein is CATADRQYEQYF. The CDR3 region has the DNA TGTGCCACCGCGGACAGACAGTACGAGCAGTACTTC.

V gene TRBV5-1 combines with J gene TRBJ1-3; D may be TRBD1 (6 bases). The CDR3 consists of 17 residues. Trimming removed 1 base at V and 0 bases at J, with 14 bases between. CDR1 and CDR2 (germline): SGHRS, YFSETQ. The CDR3 region has the DNA TGCGCCAGCAGCTTGATGGGGGCCGCCTTCTCTGGAAACACCATATATTTT. Translation gives CASSLMGAAFSGNTIYF. Together with reference TRBV5-1 and TRBJ1-3, the CDR3 gives the full variable domain: KAGVTQTPRYLIKTRGQQVTLSCSPISGHRSVSWYQQTPGQGLQFLFEYFSETQRNKGNFPGRFSGRQFSNSRSEMNVSTLELGDSALYLCASSLMGAAFSGNTIYFGEGSWLTVV.

The V call is TRBV20-1, the J call TRBJ1-6; D is uncertain. Germline V gene lookup returns CDR1 DFQATT and CDR2 SNEGSKA (reference sequence). The CDR3 length is 12 residues. V was pared by 3 bases and J by 6 bases, with 6 bases between. The CDR3 region is CSASGFNSPLHF. For the CDR3, the DNA is TGCAGTGCTAGTGGTTTTAATTCACCCCTCCACTTT.

This sequence joins TRBV2 and TRBJ1-1; D is ambiguous. The CDR3 loop spans 15 amino acids. Germline lookup yields CDR1 SNHLY and CDR2 FYNNEI. V was pared by 0 bases and J by 1 base, with 9 bases between. This CDR3 is CASSEAWAGNTEAFF. The CDR3 coding sequence is TGTGCCAGCAGTGAAGCCTGGGCTGGGAACACTGAAGCTTTCTTT.

The chain combines TRBV19 with TRBJ2-2, with 10 bases identical to TRBD2. The CDR3 has 19 amino acids. Trimming at V came to 2 bases and at J to 6 bases, leaving 15 bases not matched to a gene. Germline CDR1 is LNHDA and CDR2 is SQIVND (reference sequence). Here the CDR3 DNA reads TGTGCCAGTAGTATAAGGGACGGAGCGGGAGGGCCTTTATCCGGGGAGCTGTTTTTT. It codes for CASSIRDGAGGPLSGELFF. The entire variable domain, with the rest obtained from reference TRBV19 and TRBJ2-2, is as follows: DGGITQSPKYLFRKEGQNVTLSCEQNLNHDAMYWYRQDPGQGLRLIYYSQIVNDFQKGDIAEGYSVSREKKESFPLTVTSAQKNPTAFYLCASSIRDGAGGPLSGELFFGEGSRLTVL.

The gene calls are TRBV28 and TRBJ1-5; D is perhaps TRBD1 (5 bases). The CDR3 has 12 amino acids. Germline loops: CDR1 MDHEN, CDR2 SYDVKM. This CDR3 is CAEAGYNQPQHF. The CDR3 DNA reads as TGTGCGGAGGCAGGGTACAATCAGCCCCAGCATTTT.

The chain carries TRBV5-4 and TRBJ1-1; possibly TRBD1 for D (5 bases). CDR3 length: 17 amino acids. The V gene's germline CDR1 is SGHNT and CDR2 YYREEE (reference sequence). V lost 7 bases and J 1 base, leaving 23 bases between the germline ends. As DNA, the CDR3 is TGTGCCAGCCCTACCCCGGCGGGAGGGGTCGGGAACACTGAAGCTTTCTTT. Translating gives CASPTPAGGVGNTEAFF.

V and J are TRBV9 and TRBJ1-2; 10 nucleotides line up with TRBD1. V was pared by 1 base and J by 7 bases, with 10 bases of the junction left unmatched. From germline, CDR1 is SGDLS and CDR2 YYNGEE. CDR3 size: 16 residues. CDR3 amino acids: CASSVTQRQGASGYTF. CDR3 sequence (DNA): TGTGCCAGCAGCGTAACCCAAAGACAGGGGGCGAGTGGCTACACCTTC.

The J gene is TRBJ1-6, the V gene TRBV7-3; perhaps TRBD1 as D (5 bases). V gave up 5 bases and J gave up 14 bases, with 13 bases separating them. Germline V lookup: CDR1 SGHTA, CDR2 FQGTGA. The CDR3 covers 12 residues. This CDR3 reads CASSQRGESLHF. The CDR3 DNA reads as TGTGCCAGCAGCCAGCGGGGGGAGTCCCTCCACTTT.

CDR3 bases: TGTGCCAGCAGCCAAGCGACAGGGAACCAAGAGACCCAGTACTTC. Translation: CASSQATGNQETQYF. The chain recombines TRBV4-2 with TRBJ2-5; 7 nucleotides agree with TRBD1. The CDR3 sequence is 15 residues long. The germline V gene has CDR1 LGHNA and CDR2 YNFKEQ. Unmatched junction bases numbered 2, after V lost 1 base and J lost 0 bases.

J is TRBJ2-5 and V is TRBV11-2, with 9 positions matching TRBD2. The J segment lost 4 bases and the V segment lost 3 bases, leaving 6 bases of the junction unmatched. This CDR3 comprises 15 residues. CDR1 is SGHAT, CDR2 FQNNGV, per germline. DNA of the CDR3: TGTGCCAGCAGCTTTGGCGGGAGGGCCCGAGAGACCCAGTACTTC. Protein sequence: CASSFGGRARETQYF.

CDR3 bases: TGCGCCAGCAGCCTAACCTCCCAGTCGTACGGCACAGATACGCAGTATTTT. Translated: CASSLTSQSYGTDTQYF. The chain uses TRBV4-1 and TRBJ2-3; D unclear. Trimming took off 4 bases at V and 1 base at J, with 18 bases between the two ends. CDR3 length: 17 amino acids. CDR1 and CDR2 (germline): MGHRA, YSYEKL.

This chain uses TRBV7-8 with TRBJ1-3, with D maybe TRBD1 (5 bases). The length of the CDR3 is 16 residues. Deletions cut 5 bases from V and 2 bases from J, with 16 bases between. Germline V gene data show CDR1 as SGHVS and CDR2 as FQNEAQ. The CDR3, as DNA: TGTGCCAGCAGCGCCCCTCCGGGGGGAACTGGAAACACCATATATTTT. This encodes CASSAPPGGTGNTIYF.

The chain uses TRBV30 and TRBJ2-7, with D tentatively TRBD2 (5 bases). V lost 0 bases and J 6 bases, leaving 12 bases between the germline ends. Germline lookup yields CDR1 GTSNPN and CDR2 SVGIG (reference sequence). The CDR3 sequence is 13 residues long. CDR3 nucleotides: TGTGCCTGGAGTGTAAACCTAGCTCGCGAGCAGTACTTC. Translation: CAWSVNLAREQYF.

V and J are TRBV7-2 and TRBJ2-5, with 8 bases identical to TRBD2. Germline V gene lookup returns CDR1 SGHTA and CDR2 FQGNSA. The CDR3 totals 14 residues. After removal of 6 bases from V and 0 bases from J, the junction contained 3 bases not matched to a gene. CDR3 in DNA: TGTGCCAGCAGGGCTAGCGGGTACCAAGAGACCCAGTACTTC. This sequence encodes CASRASGYQETQYF.

The V gene is TRBV19, the J gene TRBJ2-3; 7 bases map to TRBD2. Germline-derived CDR1 and CDR2 are LNHDA and SQIVND (reference sequence). This CDR3 has 17 amino acids. V trimming: 6 bases; J trimming: 0 bases; junction bases outside the gene matches: 12. The CDR3 sequence is CASSTTSGGDSTDTQYF. CDR3 sequence (DNA): TGTGCCAGTAGCACCACGAGTGGGGGGGATAGCACAGATACGCAGTATTTT.

CDR3 region: CASSLLAGGLRNTGELFF. The CDR3 DNA reads TGTGCCAGCAGTTTATTAGCGGGAGGGCTGCGGAACACCGGGGAGCTGTTTTTT. This rearrangement joins TRBV28 to TRBJ2-2; 11 positions agree with TRBD2. Losses at the gene ends were 1 base for V and 1 base for J; bases not matched to a gene: 5. CDR3 size: 18 residues. Germline values: CDR1 MDHEN, CDR2 SYDVKM.

This chain links TRBV18 with TRBJ2-7, with D unclear. Deletions cut 2 bases from V and 3 bases from J, with 8 bases between. This CDR3 contains 13 residues. Germline CDR1 reads KGHSH; CDR2 reads LQKENI. The CDR3 loop reads CASSPTRDYEQYF. The DNA of the CDR3 is TGTGCCAGCTCACCAACCAGAGACTACGAGCAGTACTTC.

The chain couples TRBV7-9 to TRBJ2-3; D not certain. The length of the CDR3 is 15 residues. Germline values: CDR1 SEHNR, CDR2 FQNEAQ (reference sequence). The V end lost 5 bases, the J end lost 1 base, and 13 bases lay between the germline ends. This CDR3 is CASSSPPPRTDTQYF. The DNA for the CDR3 is TGTGCCAGCAGCAGTCCTCCCCCTCGCACAGATACGCAGTATTTT.

The chain combines TRBV9 with TRBJ1-1; TRBD1 matches at 7 bases. This CDR3 has 13 residues. The trim removed 3 bases at V and 7 bases at J, leaving 6 bases unmatched. Per the germline V gene, CDR1 is SGDLS and CDR2 is YYNGEE. The CDR3: CASSALNRGEAFF. The CDR3 DNA is TGTGCCAGCAGCGCCTTAAACAGGGGTGAAGCTTTCTTT.